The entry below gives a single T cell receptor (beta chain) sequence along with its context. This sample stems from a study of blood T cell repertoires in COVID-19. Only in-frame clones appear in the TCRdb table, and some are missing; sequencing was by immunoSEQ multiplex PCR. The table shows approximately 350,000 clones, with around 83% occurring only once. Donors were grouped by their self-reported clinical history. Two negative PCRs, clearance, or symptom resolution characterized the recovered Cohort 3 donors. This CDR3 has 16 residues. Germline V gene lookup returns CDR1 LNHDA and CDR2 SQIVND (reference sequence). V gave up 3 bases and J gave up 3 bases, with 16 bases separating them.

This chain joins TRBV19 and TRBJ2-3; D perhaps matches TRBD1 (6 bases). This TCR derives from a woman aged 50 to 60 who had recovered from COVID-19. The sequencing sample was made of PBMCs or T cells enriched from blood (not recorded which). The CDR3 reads CASSIGAGAGTDTQYF. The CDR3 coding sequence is TGTGCCAGTAGTATTGGGGCAGGGGCAGGGACAGATACGCAGTATTTT.